The T cell receptor beta chain described here comes from a study of T-cell reconstitution after alpha-beta-depleted transplantation in children. General study results and limits: The authors attributed T-cell counts and diversity one year after transplant mostly to newly produced T cells. Some patients' high day-60 TCRbeta diversity was traced to surviving recipient T cells and thymic progenitors. Several hundred expanded graft clones reportedly supplied alpha-beta T cells about two months after transplant.

Trimming removed 5 bases at V and 6 bases at J, with 10 bases between. The germline gives CDR1 LNHDA, CDR2 SQIVND (reference sequence). This CDR3 contains 13 residues. Unique molecular identifiers were incorporated during preparation of the TCRbeta library. TCRdb processed the PCR reads anew with MiXCR; each CDR3 protein has one entry. This table holds more than 400,000 distinct CDR3 sequences, approximately 10% found once. A word on this clonotype: Its antigen is not known.

The chain combines TRBV19 with TRBJ2-2; no reliable D call. This specimen was PBMCs, mostly from graft donor cells, taken 180 days after TCRalphabeta/CD19-depleted stem cell transplant. The clonotype originates from a female patient aged 2-9 years who had a stem cell transplant for aplastic anemia, so the T cells may come from the graft donor. CDR3 DNA: TGTGCCAGTAGTTTGGGGTCGTCCGGGGAGCTGTTTTTT. This codes for CASSLGSSGELFF.